This T cell receptor (beta chain) was found in a study of blood T cell repertoires in COVID-19. Across the whole study: Donors in the United States, Italy and Spain gave samples during acute or convalescent COVID-19.

V shed 2 bases and J 15 bases; nucleotides not matched to a gene: 10. The CDR3 runs 13 residues. The germline V gene has CDR1 SGDLS and CDR2 YYNGEE. TCRdb's copy holds only in-frame clones and misses some; the assay was immunoSEQ multiplex PCR. The sample yields about 180,000 clones, less than 90% seen once. This receptor was taken from a man between 18 and 35 years old with active or convalescent COVID-19. Sequenced sample: peripheral blood. The chain uses TRBV9 and TRBJ1-4; 7 nucleotides line up with TRBD1. This CDR3 reads CASSVRGQGQLFF. The CDR3 DNA reads TGTGCCAGCAGCGTGAGGGGGCAGGGGCAATTGTTTTTT.